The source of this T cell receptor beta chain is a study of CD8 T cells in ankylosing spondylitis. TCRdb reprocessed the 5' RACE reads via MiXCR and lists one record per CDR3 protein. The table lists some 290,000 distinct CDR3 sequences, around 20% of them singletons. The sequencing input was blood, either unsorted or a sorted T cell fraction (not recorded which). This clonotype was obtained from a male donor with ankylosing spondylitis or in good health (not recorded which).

CDR3 sequence reads: CASRLWRGANNSPLHF. DNA of the CDR3: TGTGCCAGCAGACTATGGCGGGGGGCGAATAATTCACCCCTCCACTTT. The gene calls are TRBV28 and TRBJ1-6; D possibly corresponds to TRBD1 (6 bases). V was clipped by 6 bases and J by 5 bases, with 17 bases between them. The V gene's germline CDR1 is MDHEN and CDR2 SYDVKM. The CDR3 length is 16 residues.